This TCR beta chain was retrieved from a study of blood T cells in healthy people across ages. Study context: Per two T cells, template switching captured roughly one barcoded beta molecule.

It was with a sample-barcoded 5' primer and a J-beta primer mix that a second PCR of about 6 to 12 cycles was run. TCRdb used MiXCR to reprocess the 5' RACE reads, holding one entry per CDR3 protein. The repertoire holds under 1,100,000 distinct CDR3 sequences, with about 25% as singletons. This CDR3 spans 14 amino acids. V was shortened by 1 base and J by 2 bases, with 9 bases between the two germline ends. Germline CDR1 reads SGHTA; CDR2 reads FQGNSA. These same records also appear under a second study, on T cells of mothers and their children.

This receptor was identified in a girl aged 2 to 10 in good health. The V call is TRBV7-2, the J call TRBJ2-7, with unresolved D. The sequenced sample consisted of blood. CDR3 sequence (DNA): TGTGCCAGCAGCTTAGTTCAGCAGGCCTACGAGCAGTACTTC. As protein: CASSLVQQAYEQYF.